One and the same sample provided the 24 T cell receptor beta chains below, sequenced in a study of T cells in Graves' hyperthyroidism and ophthalmopathy. Amplified TCR beta CDR3 regions came from RNA transcripts. Initially, a first-round RT-PCR of the TCR CDR3 employed the HTBI primer set. TCRdb fed the multiplex PCR reads into MiXCR, producing one record per CDR3 protein. The sample consists of over 700,000 distinct CDR3 sequences, 15% to 20% of them appearing once. Sequences were obtained from blood. Receptors were obtained from a woman between 50 and 59 years old with Graves' hyperthyroidism that later progressed to Graves' ophthalmopathy.

This clonotype was seen ten or more times. The genes are TRBV3-1 and TRBJ1-5; D gene uncertain. V was shortened by 2 bases and J by 0 bases, with 11 bases between the two germline ends. Germline loops: CDR1 LGHDT, CDR2 YNNKEL (reference sequence). There are 16 residues in the CDR3. For the CDR3, the DNA is TGTGCCAGCAGCCAAACCCCGACGGATAGCAATCAGCCCCAGCATTTT. It yields the protein CASSQTPTDSNQPQHF.

The J gene is TRBJ2-3, the V gene TRBV27, with TRBD2 identical over 7 bases. CDR3 length: 14 residues. CDR1 is MNHEY, CDR2 SMNVEV, per germline (reference sequence). Losses at the gene ends were 9 bases for V and 4 bases for J; bases not matched to a gene: 10. CDR3 in DNA: TGTGCCAGGGGGGGGGAGGTACCGCCAGATACGCAGTATTTT. It codes for CARGGEVPPDTQYF.

The chain links TRBV10-3 to TRBJ1-1; TRBD1 matches 9 bases. The CDR3 extends over 16 amino acids. The germline V gene has CDR1 ENHRY and CDR2 SYGVKD. V lost 8 bases and J lost 5; bases outside the gene matches: 15. The CDR3 loop is CAIQGGTGFRGTEAFF. CDR3 nucleotide sequence: TGTGCCATCCAGGGCGGGACAGGGTTTAGGGGAACTGAAGCTTTCTTT.

The sample holds a few counts of this clonotype. V is TRBV19 and J is TRBJ1-2; D is uncertain. The V gene lost 4 bases and the J gene lost 4 bases, with 16 bases spanning the gap. CDR1 and CDR2 (germline): LNHDA, SQIVND (reference sequence). The CDR3 consists of 15 residues. CDR3 protein: CASSSLSGPTYGYTF. The CDR3 DNA is TGTGCCAGTAGTAGCTTATCCGGACCTACCTATGGCTACACCTTC.

The rearrangement uses TRBV7-9 and TRBJ1-5; possibly TRBD1 for D (6 bases). Germline CDR1 reads SEHNR; CDR2 reads FQNEAQ (reference sequence). The CDR3 consists of 18 residues. V lost 0 bases to trimming and J lost 2 bases, with 17 bases between them. The CDR3 loop is CASSLAEQGRAGNQPQHF. The CDR3 DNA sequence: TGTGCCAGCAGCTTAGCGGAGCAGGGGAGAGCCGGCAATCAGCCCCAGCATTTT.

In its sample, this clonotype was seen a few times. In DNA, the CDR3 is TGTGCCAGCAGGGATAGTTTACCGAGGACTAGCTCCTGGGGTGGAGATACGCAGTATTTT. Translated: CASRDSLPRTSSWGGDTQYF. The chain employs TRBV27 and TRBJ2-3, with 8 bases that match TRBD2. J was trimmed by 5 bases and V by 6 bases; bases with no gene match: 25. CDR3 length equals 20 residues. The germline CDR1 and CDR2 sequences are MNHEY and SMNVEV (reference sequence).

Remarks on this clonotype: With a much larger clone just one base away, this may be a read error. The chain recombines TRBV6-1 with TRBJ2-7, with 10 bases aligning to TRBD1. The CDR3 covers 14 residues. J lost 6 bases, V lost 6 bases, and 8 bases had no gene match. In germline, CDR1 is MNHNS, CDR2 SASEGT. The CDR3: CASRTGTGDREQYF. As DNA, the CDR3 is TGTGCCAGCAGGACCGGGACAGGGGATCGCGAGCAGTACTTC.

The genes are TRBV5-1 and TRBJ1-2; maybe TRBD1 (6 bases). This CDR3 is built from 16 residues. Germline assignment: CDR1 SGHRS and CDR2 YFSETQ. Trimming pared 2 bases from V and 2 bases from J, leaving 16 bases between. DNA for the CDR3: TGCGCCAGCAGCTTACACCTTAGGACAGTCAACTATGGCTACACCTTC. Amino acids: CASSLHLRTVNYGYTF.

Ten or more counts support this clonotype. The chain uses TRBV30 and TRBJ1-1; 9 positions agree with TRBD1. This CDR3 contains 17 residues. Germline lookup yields CDR1 GTSNPN and CDR2 SVGIG (reference sequence). The V gene end was trimmed by 1 base and the J gene end by 11 bases; junction bases not matched to a gene: 20. The CDR3 here is CAWSAIGTGLSPLTAFF. The CDR3 coding sequence is TGTGCCTGGAGTGCAATCGGGACAGGGCTTTCACCCCTAACCGCTTTCTTT.

Only a few counts were recorded for this clonotype. The chain links TRBV27 to TRBJ2-2; the D gene is possibly TRBD2 (6 bases). Trimming removed 5 bases from V and 5 bases from J, with 12 bases in between. Germline loops: CDR1 MNHEY, CDR2 SMNVEV (reference sequence). This CDR3 is built from 14 residues. DNA for the CDR3: TGTGCCAGCAGTGAATGGGGAGGAACCGGGGAGCTGTTTTTT. Translation: CASSEWGGTGELFF.

This clonotype turned up a few times. This chain joins TRBV6-2 or TRBV6-3 and TRBJ2-3; D may be TRBD1 (6 bases). CDR1 is MNHEY and CDR2 is SVGEGT in the germline V gene. V shed 6 bases and J shed 12 bases, with 13 bases lying between them. CDR3 size: 11 residues. This chain's CDR3 is CASRLGAVQYF. The CDR3 bases are TGTGCCAGCAGGTTGGGGGCGGTCCAGTATTTT.

This clonotype was counted at least ten times. The chain has TRBV6-1 and TRBJ1-1, with 10 bases lining up with TRBD1. Germline CDR1 reads MNHNS; CDR2 reads SASEGT. J lost 0 bases, V lost 5 bases, and 9 bases had no gene match. The CDR3 consists of 17 residues. CDR3 sequence reads: CASSPIGTGEVNTEAFF. CDR3 coding DNA: TGTGCCAGCAGTCCCATTGGGACAGGGGAGGTGAACACTGAAGCTTTCTTT.

This clonotype was counted between two and nine times. The J gene is TRBJ2-7, the V gene TRBV14; 7 bases are a match to TRBD2. CDR1 and CDR2 from the germline V gene are SGHDN and FVKESK. This CDR3 is built from 15 residues. V was pared by 4 bases and J by 4 bases, with 10 bases of the junction left unmatched. CDR3 in amino acids: CASSRAGAGEYEQYF. The CDR3 DNA reads as TGTGCCAGCAGCCGGGCGGGTGCGGGGGAGTACGAGCAGTACTTC.

J is TRBJ1-2 and V is TRBV12-3 or TRBV12-4; possibly TRBD1 for D (6 bases). Trimming cost V 6 bases and J 6 bases, with 17 bases left between them. The CDR3 length is 14 residues. This CDR3 reads CASRPRGGGHGYTF. The CDR3 DNA follows: TGTGCCAGCAGGCCGAGGGGGGGCGGCCATGGCTACACCTTC.

This clonotype was recorded many times. The chain joins TRBV3-1 to TRBJ1-3; the D gene is possibly TRBD1 (6 bases). CDR3 size: 16 residues. Germline V gene sequence: CDR1 LGHDT, CDR2 YNNKEL (reference sequence). With 0 bases removed from V and 3 bases from J, the gap between germline ends came to 12 bases. DNA of the CDR3: TGTGCCAGCAGCCAAGATACGGGGGCCGGTGGAAACACCATATATTTT. This sequence encodes CASSQDTGAGGNTIYF.

This chain joins TRBV20-1 and TRBJ2-7; tentatively, D is TRBD1 (5 bases). The CDR3 runs to 13 residues. V dropped 1 base and J dropped 0 bases, with 7 bases sitting between them. Germline V CDR1 and CDR2: DFQATT, SNEGSKA (reference sequence). CDR3 in DNA: TGCAGTGCTAGAGGGGGCCGCTCCTACGAGCAGTACTTC. Amino acid sequence: CSARGGRSYEQYF.

The chain joins TRBV20-1 to TRBJ2-1, with D unresolved. Trimming cost V 4 bases and J 0 bases, with 13 bases left between them. This CDR3 is built from 15 residues. CDR1 DFQATT and CDR2 SNEGSKA come from the germline V gene (reference sequence). As DNA, the CDR3 is TGCAGTGCTACGCCCCGACGCGGCTCCTACAATGAGCAGTTCTTC. Translation: CSATPRRGSYNEQFF.

The chain is built from TRBV19 and TRBJ2-7; D is undetermined. The germline V and J ends were trimmed by 10 bases and 0 bases, with 13 bases remaining between them. There are 13 residues in the CDR3. Germline CDR1 and CDR2: LNHDA and SQIVND (reference sequence). The CDR3 DNA reads TGTGCCACCCACGACTCAAACTCCTACGAGCAGTACTTC. This gives the protein CATHDSNSYEQYF. Full variable domain (outside the CDR3, taken from reference TRBV19 and TRBJ2-7): DGGITQSPKYLFRKEGQNVTLSCEQNLNHDAMYWYRQDPGQGLRLIYYSQIVNDFQKGDIAEGYSVSREKKESFPLTVTSAQKNPTAFYLCATHDSNSYEQYFGPGTRLTVT.

This clonotype was counted a few times. The chain has TRBV20-1 and TRBJ1-2, with TRBD1 matching over 7 bases. Per germline, CDR1 DFQATT and CDR2 SNEGSKA (reference sequence). CDR3 length: 15 amino acids. V lost 0 bases to trimming and J lost 8 bases; unmatched junction nucleotides: 12. CDR3 in amino acids: CSARDLTGVSGGYTF. DNA for the CDR3: TGCAGTGCTAGAGATCTCACAGGGGTGTCTGGCGGCTACACCTTC.

V usage is TRBV7-8 and J usage is TRBJ1-2; the D gene is possibly TRBD1 (5 bases). Germline V gene lookup returns CDR1 SGHVS and CDR2 FQNEAQ. The CDR3 loop spans 15 amino acids. The germline V and J ends were trimmed by 5 bases and 1 base, with 14 bases remaining between them. The CDR3 loop is CASSLDRDLNYGYTF. CDR3 in DNA: TGTGCCAGCAGCCTAGACAGAGACCTTAACTATGGCTACACCTTC.

At least ten counts were recorded for this clonotype. This chain connects TRBV18 to TRBJ1-1; unclear D gene. Trimming stripped 1 base from V and 0 bases from J, with 3 bases between. Per germline, CDR1 KGHSH and CDR2 LQKENI. This CDR3 is built from 13 residues. The CDR3 DNA sequence: TGTGCCAGCTCACCACTCGTGAACACTGAAGCTTTCTTT. It encodes CASSPLVNTEAFF.

This clonotype was detected a few times. The rearrangement uses TRBV29-1 and TRBJ2-7; TRBD2 agrees at 9 bases. The CDR3 runs 15 residues. Germline loops: CDR1 SQVTM, CDR2 ANQGSEA. The trim removed 0 bases at V and 0 bases at J, leaving 3 bases unmatched. In nucleotides, the CDR3 is TGCAGCGTTGAAGATAGCGGGGGCCCCTCCTACGAGCAGTACTTC. Its translation: CSVEDSGGPSYEQYF.

The sample holds many counts of this clonotype. The V call is TRBV5-6, the J call TRBJ1-5; D is unresolved. V was pared by 0 bases and J by 7 bases, with 5 bases between. Germline V lookup: CDR1 SGHDT, CDR2 YYEEEE. This CDR3 is 12 amino acids long. For the CDR3, the DNA is TGTGCCAGCAGCTTGGCGGAGCAGCCCCAGCATTTT. Its translation is CASSLAEQPQHF. Looking up the rest from reference TRBV5-6 and TRBJ1-5 gives the full variable domain: DAGVTQSPTHLIKTRGQQVTLRCSPKSGHDTVSWYQQALGQGPQFIFQYYEEEERQRGNFPDRFSGHQFPNYSSELNVNALLLGDSALYLCASSLAEQPQHFGDGTRLSIL.

This clonotype was counted a few times. The chain joins TRBV11-2 to TRBJ1-2; no clear D. Per the germline V gene, CDR1 is SGHAT and CDR2 is FQNNGV. The CDR3 covers 19 residues. V lost 6 bases, J lost 4 bases, and 30 bases lay in between. CDR3 sequence: CASRFNPTSTDFEFYGYTF. CDR3 bases: TGTGCCAGCAGATTTAACCCTACCTCGACGGACTTTGAATTCTATGGCTACACCTTC.